The entry below gives a single TCR beta chain sequence along with its context. The CDR3 runs to 15 residues. CDR1 is MGHRA, CDR2 YSYEKL, per germline. The junction had 3 bases not matched to a gene; V was cut back by 1 base and J by 3 bases. The data are from a study of blood T cell repertoires in COVID-19. Study-level background: From the United States, Italy and Spain came samples of acute and convalescent COVID-19. Sample material is recorded as cDNA or gDNA derived from T cells, B-cell-depleted T cells, or PBMCs.

How the authors handled the data: Reference gene primer amplification yielded estimated nucleated cell counts. TCRdb keeps only in-frame clones here, not all; method: immunoSEQ multiplex PCR. The D gene and trimming were derived from the DNA, and the V and J assignments and clone size from that table. The sample carries 110,000 or so clones, approximately 88% recorded once. The receptor was isolated from a woman in her thirties or forties with acute or convalescent COVID-19. Sequencing input: peripheral blood. This chain joins TRBV4-1 and TRBJ1-1; the match to TRBD1 covers 9 bases. Here the CDR3 DNA reads TGCGCCAGCAGCCAAGGACGACAGGGGGACACTGAAGCTTTCTTT. Its translation is CASSQGRQGDTEAFF.